One sample yielded the 27 T cell receptor beta chains listed below, sequenced in a study of blood T cell repertoires in COVID-19. Sequencing used immunoSEQ multiplex PCR; TCRdb keeps in-frame clones, though not all of them. The sample includes 90,000 to 120,000 clones, around 90% seen only once; the top ten take around 1.3%. Sequencing was done on a sample of peripheral blood. The source of these receptors is a woman aged 30 to 39 with acute or convalescent COVID-19.

The V and J genes are TRBV19 and TRBJ2-2; 10 nucleotides line up with TRBD1. Germline trimming cut 7 bases from V and 5 bases from J; bases unmatched to any gene: 4. CDR1 is LNHDA and CDR2 is SQIVND in the germline V gene (reference sequence). The CDR3 is 14 residues long. The CDR3 coding sequence is TGTGCCAGTATGGGGACAGGGGCTACCGGGGAGCTGTTTTTT. Its protein is CASMGTGATGELFF. The full variable domain, completed using reference TRBV19 and TRBJ2-2, is DGGITQSPKYLFRKEGQNVTLSCEQNLNHDAMYWYRQDPGQGLRLIYYSQIVNDFQKGDIAEGYSVSREKKESFPLTVTSAQKNPTAFYLCASMGTGATGELFFGEGSRLTVL.

The rearrangement joins TRBV7-9 to TRBJ1-1, with TRBD1 as a possible D gene (6 bases). The V end lost 5 bases, the J end lost 11 bases, and 15 bases lay between the germline ends. The CDR3 runs 12 residues. Germline CDR1 SEHNR, CDR2 FQNEAQ (reference sequence). CDR3 in DNA: TGTGCCAGCAGCCCTCCACAGGGAACGGCTTTCTTT. It yields the protein CASSPPQGTAFF.

This sequence joins TRBV16 and TRBJ2-7, with D possibly TRBD1 on 5 matching bases. The CDR3 runs 15 residues. V lost 4 bases, J lost 0 bases, and 13 bases lay in between. Per germline, CDR1 KGHSY and CDR2 FQNENV. The CDR3 sequence: CASSPQGDGSYEQYF. In DNA form, the CDR3 reads TGTGCCAGCAGCCCCCAAGGGGATGGCTCCTACGAGCAGTACTTC.

The V call is TRBV15, the J call TRBJ1-5; no firm D call. This CDR3 has 13 amino acids. Germline-derived CDR1 and CDR2 are LNHNV and YYDKDF (reference sequence). V was shortened by 3 bases and J by 4 bases, with 7 bases between the two germline ends. CDR3 DNA: TGTGCCACCAGCAGGCCCGGGAATCAGCCCCAGCATTTT. Encoded protein: CATSRPGNQPQHF. Filled out from reference TRBV15 and TRBJ1-5, the complete variable domain reads DAMVIQNPRYQVTQFGKPVTLSCSQTLNHNVMYWYQQKSSQAPKLLFHYYDKDFNNEADTPDNFQSRRPNTSFCFLDIRSPGLGDTAMYLCATSRPGNQPQHFGDGTRLSIL.

The V and J genes are TRBV9 and TRBJ1-2; unclear D gene. The CDR3 consists of 13 residues. Trimming stripped 0 bases from V and 5 bases from J, with 8 bases between. From germline, CDR1 is SGDLS and CDR2 YYNGEE. The CDR3 bases are TGTGCCAGCAGCGTAGCTGGGCAGTATGGCTACACCTTC. Translating it yields CASSVAGQYGYTF. Full variable domain (rest looked up from reference TRBV9 and TRBJ1-2): DSGVTQTPKHLITATGQRVTLRCSPRSGDLSVYWYQQSLDQGLQFLIQYYNGEERAKGNILERFSAQQFPDLHSELNLSSLELGDSALYFCASSVAGQYGYTFGSGTRLTVV.

The J gene is TRBJ2-7, the V gene TRBV14, with TRBD2 matching 14 bases. This CDR3 comprises 18 residues. Per germline, CDR1 SGHDN and CDR2 FVKESK. Trimming took 0 bases from V and 2 from J; bases not matched to a gene: 6. CDR3 protein: CASSQEVRGLAGAYEQYF. As DNA, the CDR3 is TGTGCCAGCAGCCAAGAGGTCCGGGGACTAGCGGGAGCCTACGAGCAGTACTTC.

The rearrangement uses TRBV28 and TRBJ1-6; D is uncertain. The CDR3 is made up of 15 amino acids. Looked up from germline, CDR1 is MDHEN and CDR2 is SYDVKM. Trimming removed 1 base at V and 5 bases at J, with 9 bases between. CDR3 protein: CASSLLGGNNSPLHF. The DNA of the CDR3 is TGTGCCAGCAGTTTATTAGGAGGGAATAATTCACCCCTCCACTTT. Using reference TRBV28 and TRBJ1-6 for the parts outside the CDR3, the full variable domain is DVKVTQSSRYLVKRTGEKVFLECVQDMDHENMFWYRQDPGLGLRLIYFSYDVKMKEKGDIPEGYSVSREKKERFSLILESASTNQTSMYLCASSLLGGNNSPLHFGNGTRLTVT.

The V call is TRBV18, the J call TRBJ1-4, with no clear D. Germline CDR1 KGHSH, CDR2 LQKENI. The CDR3 totals 13 residues. Trimming took off 4 bases at V and 5 bases at J, with 8 bases between the two ends. CDR3 DNA sequence: TGTGCCAGCTCACTTAGCCAGAATGAAAAACTGTTTTTT. Translated, it gives CASSLSQNEKLFF.

The chain carries TRBV6-5 and TRBJ1-6; maybe TRBD1 (5 bases). The germline V gene encodes CDR1 MNHEY and CDR2 SVGAGI. CDR3 length equals 14 residues. Trimming took 2 bases from V and 6 from J, leaving 8 bases between them. CDR3 nucleotide sequence: TGTGCCAGCAGTTACGACAGAAGTAATTCACCCCTCCACTTT. This translates into CASSYDRSNSPLHF.

This sequence joins TRBV18 and TRBJ2-2, with D perhaps matching TRBD1 (5 bases). The CDR3 extends over 16 amino acids. V was shortened by 4 bases and J by 4 bases, with 16 bases between the two germline ends. CDR1 KGHSH and CDR2 LQKENI come from the germline V gene. CDR3 DNA sequence: TGTGCCAGCTCACGGGGCCTCAAGATACCCACCGGGGAGCTGTTTTTT. Protein: CASSRGLKIPTGELFF.

The chain uses TRBV28 and TRBJ2-7; the match to TRBD2 covers 10 bases. This CDR3 has 14 residues. Unmatched junction bases numbered 12, after V lost 10 bases and J lost 6 bases. Germline V gene lookup returns CDR1 MDHEN and CDR2 SYDVKM. CDR3 sequence (DNA): TGTGCCACCTCCAACCCTGGGACTAGCGTCGAGCAGTACTTC. Its translation is CATSNPGTSVEQYF.

The chain uses TRBV9 and TRBJ2-5; TRBD2 matches at 15 bases. The germline V gene has CDR1 SGDLS and CDR2 YYNGEE. V trimming: 4 bases; J trimming: 4 bases; junction bases outside the gene matches: 8. CDR3 length: 17 amino acids. The CDR3 is CASSPRRTSGRGETQYF. The CDR3 coding sequence is TGTGCCAGCAGCCCCAGGCGGACTAGCGGGAGGGGAGAGACCCAGTACTTC.

The rearrangement links TRBV6-6 to TRBJ2-7, with D unclear. This CDR3 contains 15 residues. V was clipped by 5 bases and J by 2 bases, with 16 bases between them. Germline V CDR1 and CDR2: MNHNY, SVGAGI (reference sequence). CDR3 DNA: TGTGCCAGCAGTCCCCCCCCAGGTTTAACCTACGAGCAGTACTTC. Translating it yields CASSPPPGLTYEQYF.

The chain employs TRBV6-5 and TRBJ2-7, with 12 positions matching TRBD2. Unmatched junction bases numbered 5, after V lost 7 bases and J lost 7 bases. In germline, CDR1 is MNHEY, CDR2 SVGAGI. This CDR3 is built from 13 residues. CDR3: CASKVTSGGEQYF. For the CDR3, the DNA is TGTGCCAGCAAAGTGACTAGCGGGGGTGAGCAGTACTTC.

The chain is built from TRBV6-5 and TRBJ1-2; no reliable D call. V gave up 0 bases and J gave up 8 bases, with 16 bases separating them. Germline assignment: CDR1 MNHEY and CDR2 SVGAGI. The CDR3 loop spans 15 amino acids. The CDR3 sequence: CASSYSKRVIYGYTF. In DNA, the CDR3 is TGTGCCAGCAGTTACTCGAAGCGGGTAATTTACGGCTACACCTTC.

The chain recombines TRBV28 with TRBJ1-1; D unclear. This CDR3 is built from 11 residues. Per the germline V gene, CDR1 is MDHEN and CDR2 is SYDVKM. V was trimmed by 2 bases and J by 9 bases, leaving 7 bases between them. Here the CDR3 DNA reads TGTGCCAGCAGTTTAGAACAGCAAGCTTTCTTT. Protein: CASSLEQQAFF.

This chain uses TRBV7-2 with TRBJ1-1; 8 bases agree with TRBD1. Trimming removed 3 bases from V and 3 bases from J; junction bases left unmatched: 0. Germline V lookup: CDR1 SGHTA, CDR2 FQGNSA. The CDR3 spans 13 residues. In nucleotides, the CDR3 is TGTGCCAGCAGCTTGACAGGGGACACTGAAGCTTTCTTT. Encoded protein: CASSLTGDTEAFF.

This clone was detected once. The rearrangement uses TRBV2 and TRBJ1-6, with D possibly being TRBD1 (5 bases). The CDR3 consists of 13 residues. The V gene lost 6 bases and the J gene lost 10 bases, with 13 bases spanning the gap. Per germline, CDR1 SNHLY and CDR2 FYNNEI. The DNA of the CDR3 is TGTGCCAGCAGGGGGCCGCGGCGGTCACCCCTCCACTTT. Its protein is CASRGPRRSPLHF.

This clone was observed a single time. V usage is TRBV7-2 and J usage is TRBJ1-2, with 11 bases matching TRBD1. CDR1 SGHTA and CDR2 FQGNSA come from the germline V gene. The CDR3 length is 15 residues. The ends lost 4 bases at V and 7 bases at J; junction bases unmatched: 8. The CDR3 loop reads CASSYLQGTGGGYTF. DNA for the CDR3: TGTGCCAGCAGCTACCTACAGGGGACAGGGGGTGGCTACACCTTC.

The chain couples TRBV28 to TRBJ1-2; possible D gene TRBD1, 5 bases. The ends were cut back, 3 bases at V and 3 bases at J, with 14 bases in the middle. Germline loops: CDR1 MDHEN, CDR2 SYDVKM. The CDR3 has 15 amino acids. The CDR3 spells CASSFGAGRDYGYTF. CDR3 DNA: TGTGCCAGCAGTTTCGGTGCAGGGCGCGACTATGGCTACACCTTC.

The CDR3 DNA sequence: TGTGCCAGCAGCCAAGATCGGGGTAGAGTTTCTGGAAACACCATATATTTT. Protein product: CASSQDRGRVSGNTIYF. This chain links TRBV4-2 with TRBJ1-3; no definite D call. Trimming removed 0 bases from V and 1 base from J, with 13 bases in between. CDR3 length equals 17 residues. Germline values: CDR1 LGHNA, CDR2 YNFKEQ.

The V gene is TRBV7-3, the J gene TRBJ2-3; unclear D gene. The germline V gene encodes CDR1 SGHTA and CDR2 FQGTGA. The V and J ends lost 5 bases and 5 bases respectively, with 11 bases between them. This CDR3 region has 13 residues. DNA for the CDR3: TGTGCCAGCAGCCTACCCTCGATAGATACGCAGTATTTT. It codes for CASSLPSIDTQYF.

The chain is built from TRBV11-2 and TRBJ2-2, with TRBD2 matching over 11 bases. The germline gives CDR1 SGHAT, CDR2 FQNNGV. This CDR3 has 15 residues. V shed 6 bases and J 6 bases; nucleotides not matched to a gene: 6. CDR3 coding DNA: TGTGCCAGCAGTGTAATTAGCGGGAGGGCCGGGGAGCTGTTTTTT. Amino acids: CASSVISGRAGELFF.

The chain employs TRBV28 and TRBJ2-1, with D possibly TRBD2 on 5 matching bases. From germline, CDR1 is MDHEN and CDR2 SYDVKM. Between the trimmed V and J ends, which lost 6 bases and 0 bases, there was a span of 24 bases. The CDR3 runs 19 residues. CDR3 sequence reads: CASSAPSRARLPSYNEQFF. CDR3 DNA: TGTGCCAGCAGCGCCCCCTCGAGGGCTCGTCTACCCTCCTACAATGAGCAGTTCTTC.

The V gene is TRBV7-3, the J gene TRBJ2-1, with TRBD1 as a possible D gene (5 bases). V dropped 1 base and J dropped 3 bases, with 16 bases sitting between them. Germline values: CDR1 SGHTA, CDR2 FQGTGA. CDR3 size: 17 residues. This CDR3 reads CASSLSGGAESYNEQFF. CDR3 DNA sequence: TGTGCCAGCAGCTTAAGTGGTGGGGCAGAAAGCTACAATGAGCAGTTCTTC.

This rearrangement joins TRBV10-3 to TRBJ2-5; 7 bases match TRBD1. The germline CDR1 and CDR2 sequences are ENHRY and SYGVKD. The CDR3 covers 12 residues. Germline trimming cut 6 bases from V and 9 bases from J; bases unmatched to any gene: 7. CDR3 protein: CAIRNPTGAQYF. As DNA, the CDR3 is TGTGCCATCAGGAATCCCACAGGGGCCCAGTACTTC.

The rearrangement joins TRBV19 to TRBJ1-5, with 11 bases that match TRBD1. Per the germline V gene, CDR1 is LNHDA and CDR2 is SQIVND (reference sequence). The CDR3 consists of 14 residues. J lost 7 bases, V lost 6 bases, and 5 bases had no gene match. The CDR3 region has the DNA TGTGCCAGTAGGGACAGGGGGCGCGAACAGCCCCAGCATTTT. It codes for CASRDRGREQPQHF.